The 25 T cell receptor beta chains in this list originate from one sample, sequenced in a study of OX40 agonist ivuxolimab in advanced cancers. This table comes from immunoSEQ multiplex PCR, and its TCRdb copy is limited to in-frame clones, with some not included. The table shows 75,000 to 95,000 clones, with approximately 87% occurring only once. This sample comprised CD4+ or CD8+ T cells sorted from blood, obtained in a trial of the OX40 agonist ivuxolimab. The receptors originated from an adult with an advanced solid tumor such as melanoma, head and neck, liver or kidney cancer.

V and J are TRBV5-1 and TRBJ2-6; D is uncertain. In germline, CDR1 is SGHRS, CDR2 YFSETQ. V was trimmed by 0 bases and J by 0 bases, leaving 10 bases between them. This CDR3 region has 17 residues. CDR3 protein: CASSLGQLNSGANVLTF. Here the CDR3 DNA reads TGCGCCAGCAGCTTGGGGCAGTTGAACTCTGGGGCCAACGTCCTGACTTTC.

There are a few counts of this clone. J is TRBJ1-5 and V is TRBV16; possible D gene TRBD1, 6 bases. Per the germline V gene, CDR1 is KGHSY and CDR2 is FQNENV. CDR3 size: 16 residues. Trimming cost V 0 bases and J 7 bases, with 16 bases left between them. The CDR3 here is CASSQSGGQGRQPQHF. CDR3 nucleotides: TGTGCCAGCAGCCAATCCGGCGGGCAGGGGAGACAGCCCCAGCATTTT.

V gene TRBV19 combines with J gene TRBJ2-1; 9 bases align to TRBD2. Germline loops: CDR1 LNHDA, CDR2 SQIVND (reference sequence). There are 17 residues in the CDR3. The V gene end was trimmed by 8 bases and the J gene end by 7 bases; junction bases not matched to a gene: 18. CDR3 DNA sequence: TGTGCCAGTGGCGGGCTAGCGGGAACTTATATGGGAAATGAGCAGTTCTTC. It encodes CASGGLAGTYMGNEQFF.

The chain has TRBV2 and TRBJ2-5; D call uncertain. CDR1 and CDR2 (germline): SNHLY, FYNNEI. This CDR3 has 14 residues. The V and J ends lost 7 bases and 1 base respectively, with 13 bases between them. CDR3 loop: CASTRRRPQETQYF. In DNA form, the CDR3 reads TGTGCCAGCACCAGACGACGGCCCCAAGAGACCCAGTACTTC.

DNA for the CDR3: TGTGCCAGCAGCTTAGAGGGGACAGGGACCAATGAGCAGTTCTTC. Translated, it gives CASSLEGTGTNEQFF. The chain employs TRBV7-6 and TRBJ2-1; 9 bases map to TRBD1. The CDR3 length is 15 residues. The ends lost 1 base at V and 6 bases at J; junction bases unmatched: 4. CDR1 and CDR2 from the germline V gene are SGHVS and FNYEAQ.

This chain links TRBV30 with TRBJ1-4; D call uncertain. The CDR3 covers 11 residues. V lost 4 bases and J lost 7, with 7 bases in between. CDR1 GTSNPN and CDR2 SVGIG come from the germline V gene (reference sequence). The CDR3, as DNA: TGTGCCTGGAAGGATTTTGAAAAACTGTTTTTT. Translated, it gives CAWKDFEKLFF.

V gene TRBV19 combines with J gene TRBJ2-2; 9 nucleotides align to TRBD2. This CDR3 region has 17 residues. With 5 bases clipped from V and 4 bases from J, the junction kept 11 bases outside the gene matches. The germline V gene encodes CDR1 LNHDA and CDR2 SQIVND (reference sequence). DNA for the CDR3: TGTGCCAGTAGTCCCTCAGCCCTAGCGGGATTCACCGGGGAGCTGTTTTTT. It yields the protein CASSPSALAGFTGELFF. The full variable domain, its missing parts supplied by reference TRBV19 and TRBJ2-2, is DGGITQSPKYLFRKEGQNVTLSCEQNLNHDAMYWYRQDPGQGLRLIYYSQIVNDFQKGDIAEGYSVSREKKESFPLTVTSAQKNPTAFYLCASSPSALAGFTGELFFGEGSRLTVL.

V and J are TRBV10-2 and TRBJ2-1; D might be TRBD1 (5 bases). The germline gives CDR1 WSHSY, CDR2 SAAADI. V lost 6 bases and J lost 5, with 17 bases in between. The CDR3 consists of 15 residues. DNA for the CDR3: TGCGCCAGCAGGGTTCAATCCCAGGGAAACAATGAGCAGTTCTTC. Its translation is CASRVQSQGNNEQFF.

This chain uses TRBV6-6 with TRBJ2-7; D may correspond to TRBD1 or TRBD2 (6 bases each). With 2 bases removed from V and 7 bases from J, the gap between germline ends came to 15 bases. The germline V gene encodes CDR1 MNHNY and CDR2 SVGAGI (reference sequence). This CDR3 region has 14 residues. Written as DNA, the CDR3 is TGTGCCAGCAGTTACGTCTCGGGGGCGAATGAGCAGTACGTC. This encodes CASSYVSGANEQYV.

This chain links TRBV7-2 with TRBJ2-3, with D perhaps matching TRBD2 (5 bases). Germline lookup yields CDR1 SGHTA and CDR2 FQGNSA. This CDR3 has 16 residues. Trimming took off 3 bases at V and 0 bases at J, with 13 bases between the two ends. CDR3 nucleotide sequence: TGTGCCAGCAGCTTGGTCGGGGAACCTAGCACAGATACGCAGTATTTT. As protein: CASSLVGEPSTDTQYF.

This chain uses TRBV28 with TRBJ2-7, with D uncertain. This CDR3 spans 12 amino acids. Germline V gives CDR1 MDHEN, CDR2 SYDVKM. V lost 3 bases to trimming and J lost 3 bases, with 6 bases between them. This CDR3 reads CASSFQNYEQYV. In DNA form, the CDR3 reads TGTGCCAGCAGTTTCCAGAACTACGAGCAGTACGTC.

This clone has only one observation. The J gene is TRBJ2-2, the V gene TRBV6-1, with 7 bases aligning to TRBD2. With 5 bases clipped from V and 6 bases from J, the junction kept 9 bases outside the gene matches. The CDR3 contains 15 residues. CDR1 is MNHNS, CDR2 SASEGT, per germline. The CDR3 DNA is TGTGCCAGCAGTTGGGAGGGGAGCAATGCCGGGGAGCTGTTTTTT. Protein product: CASSWEGSNAGELFF.

The CDR3 sequence is CASKTEEETQYF. In DNA, the CDR3 is TGTGCCAGCAAGACAGAGGAAGAGACCCAGTACTTC. This chain uses TRBV2 with TRBJ2-5, with TRBD1 as a possible D gene (5 bases). The germline gives CDR1 SNHLY, CDR2 FYNNEI. The ends were cut back, 7 bases at V and 3 bases at J, with 9 bases in the middle. This CDR3 region has 12 residues.

This chain uses TRBV4-1 with TRBJ2-5; D not resolved. Germline CDR1 MGHRA, CDR2 YSYEKL. Trimming took off 5 bases at V and 2 bases at J, with 15 bases between the two ends. This CDR3 contains 15 residues. CDR3 region: CASSERRGPQETQYF. Here the CDR3 DNA reads TGCGCCAGCAGCGAGCGCCGAGGACCACAAGAGACCCAGTACTTC.

The chain is built from TRBV14 and TRBJ2-7, with D uncertain. Trimming cost V 2 bases and J 1 base, with 15 bases left between them. The CDR3 totals 16 residues. The germline V gene has CDR1 SGHDN and CDR2 FVKESK. The CDR3 region has the DNA TGTGCCAGCAGCCAATCCCGAGACCCTAAATCCTACGAGCAGTACTTC. Translated: CASSQSRDPKSYEQYF. The whole variable domain, filled in from reference TRBV14 and TRBJ2-7, reads EAGVTQFPSHSVIEKGQTVTLRCDPISGHDNLYWYRRVMGKEIKFLLHFVKESKQDESGMPNNRFLAERTGGTYSTLKVQPAELEDSGVYFCASSQSRDPKSYEQYFGPGTRLTVT.

J is TRBJ1-5 and V is TRBV5-5, with D tentatively TRBD1 (5 bases). The CDR3 runs 14 residues. V was trimmed by 4 bases and J by 4 bases, leaving 12 bases between them. Germline-derived CDR1 and CDR2 are SGHKS and YYEKEE (reference sequence). The CDR3 DNA is TGTGCCAGCAGCGGGGCGGGGCAGAATCAGCCCCAGCATTTT. It specifies CASSGAGQNQPQHF.

J is TRBJ2-3 and V is TRBV7-9; TRBD2 aligns across 9 bases. V gave up 5 bases and J gave up 4 bases; unmatched junction bases: 7. The CDR3 runs 15 residues. Per the germline V gene, CDR1 is SEHNR and CDR2 is FQNEAQ (reference sequence). CDR3 DNA: TGTGCCAGCAGCCACGGGACTAGCTTCCCAGATACGCAGTATTTT. Its protein product is CASSHGTSFPDTQYF.

This sequence joins TRBV6-6 and TRBJ1-4; 10 bases line up with TRBD1. J was trimmed by 8 bases and V by 5 bases; bases with no gene match: 5. Per germline, CDR1 MNHNY and CDR2 SVGAGI (reference sequence). CDR3 size: 14 residues. CDR3 DNA sequence: TGTGCCAGCAGTGCCGGGACAGGGGTAGAAAAACTGTTTTTT. Translation gives CASSAGTGVEKLFF.

The chain couples TRBV18 to TRBJ2-5; 7 bases are shared with TRBD1. The CDR3 has 13 residues. CDR1 is KGHSH, CDR2 LQKENI, per germline. The ends lost 4 bases at V and 2 bases at J; junction bases unmatched: 1. CDR3: CASSQQGQETQYF. The DNA of the CDR3 is TGTGCCAGCTCACAACAGGGGCAAGAGACCCAGTACTTC. Full variable domain (rest looked up from reference TRBV18 and TRBJ2-5): NAGVMQNPRHLVRRRGQEARLRCSPMKGHSHVYWYRQLPEEGLKFMVYLQKENIIDESGMPKERFSAEFPKEGPSILRIQQVVRGDSAAYFCASSQQGQETQYFGPGTRLLVL.

This chain uses TRBV20-1 with TRBJ2-3, with D hard to call. With 5 bases removed from V and 5 bases from J, the gap between germline ends came to 5 bases. This CDR3 is built from 10 residues. Germline CDR1 DFQATT, CDR2 SNEGSKA (reference sequence). As DNA, the CDR3 is TGCAGTGCTGCAAGAGATACGCAGTATTTT. Translated, it gives CSAARDTQYF.

The chain has TRBV11-3 and TRBJ2-5; 7 bases fit TRBD1. The CDR3 is 15 amino acids. V trimming: 3 bases; J trimming: 0 bases; junction bases outside the gene matches: 4. Germline V gene data show CDR1 as SGHNT and CDR2 as YENEEA. CDR3 DNA: TGTGCCAGCAGCTTGGGACAGTGGTACCAAGAGACCCAGTACTTC. The encoded protein is CASSLGQWYQETQYF.

This sequence joins TRBV28 and TRBJ1-4; possibly TRBD1 for D (6 bases). This CDR3 comprises 16 residues. V was clipped by 3 bases and J by 7 bases, with 18 bases between them. Germline V lookup: CDR1 MDHEN, CDR2 SYDVKM. The CDR3 nucleotides read TGTGCCAGCAGTTTTAGCGGGGGCGCGATTGGTGAAAAACTGTTTTTT. Translated, it gives CASSFSGGAIGEKLFF.

V is TRBV6-5 and J is TRBJ1-1, with a weak D call TRBD1 (6 bases). Trimming shortened V by 6 bases and J by 11 bases, and 13 bases separated the two germline ends. The CDR3 is 11 amino acids. Germline V gene lookup returns CDR1 MNHEY and CDR2 SVGAGI. Here the CDR3 reads CASRDSWIAFF. CDR3 sequence (DNA): TGTGCCAGCAGGGACAGTTGGATCGCTTTCTTT.

The rearrangement uses TRBV6-1 and TRBJ1-5; TRBD1 matches 8 bases. Looked up from germline, CDR1 is MNHNS and CDR2 is SASEGT. V lost 1 base, J lost 2 bases, and 7 bases stayed unmatched. CDR3 size: 17 residues. CDR3 protein: CASSEEAGGWGNQPQHF. The CDR3 DNA sequence: TGTGCCAGCAGTGAAGAGGCAGGGGGCTGGGGCAATCAGCCCCAGCATTTT.

The chain has TRBV9 and TRBJ2-2; 8 nucleotides agree with TRBD1. Unmatched junction bases numbered 6, after V lost 3 bases and J lost 5 bases. The CDR3 loop spans 15 amino acids. From germline, CDR1 is SGDLS and CDR2 YYNGEE. This CDR3 reads CASSAYQGATGELFF. CDR3 sequence (DNA): TGTGCCAGCAGCGCCTATCAGGGGGCGACCGGGGAGCTGTTTTTT.